These 22 T cell receptor beta chains were sequenced from one sample in a study of T cell clonality in common variable immunodeficiency. Assay used: immunoSEQ multiplex PCR; TCRdb lists only in-frame clones, some missing. The sample is made up of tens of thousands of clones, none counted only once. Sequencing input: peripheral blood mononuclear cells. These receptors originate from a person between 18 and 70 years old in good health.

This clone was recorded at least ten times. The chain's CDR3 is CASSVNGAHSNEQFF. The sequenced part of the CDR3 DNA is TGTGCCAGCAGCGTAAATGGGGCGCATAGCAATGAG. The rearrangement links TRBV9 to TRBJ2-1; D may be TRBD1 (5 bases). The read ends 3 residues shy of where the CDR3 ends; the end is completed using the germline J gene. The CDR3 runs to 15 residues. Looked up from germline, CDR1 is SGDLS and CDR2 is YYNGEE. V lost 1 base to trimming and J lost 6 bases, with 14 bases between them.

This clone was counted at least ten times. The observed sequence ends 3 residues before the CDR3 terminus, with the missing tail filled in from the germline J gene. The chain carries TRBV30 and TRBJ1-2, with D possibly being TRBD1 (6 bases). From germline, CDR1 is GTSNPN and CDR2 SVGIG (reference sequence). The CDR3 has 12 amino acids. V lost 6 bases and J 2 bases, leaving 10 bases between the germline ends. The covered CDR3 bases are TGTGCCTGCGGACAGTCAAACTATGGC. Protein product: CACGQSNYG. The whole CDR3 sequence is CACGQSNYGYTF. The full variable domain, rest sourced from reference TRBV30 and TRBJ1-2, is SQTIHQWPATLVQPVGSPLSLECTVEGTSNPNLYWYRQAAGRGLQLLFYSVGIGQISSEVPQNLSASRPQDRQFILSSKKLLLSDSGFYLCACGQSNYGYTFGSGTRLTVV.

Ten or more counts support this clone. At one of its ends the junction is not consistent with the germline gene, which may arise from a read error. The read comes to an end 3 residues before the CDR3 does, leaving the germline J gene to fill in the end. This sequence joins TRBV6-1 and TRBJ2-7; 8 nucleotides match TRBD1. The germline CDR1 and CDR2 sequences are MNHNS and SASEGT. This CDR3 contains 14 residues. The covered CDR3 bases are TGTGCCAGTAGTGGGGACAGGACAGTCGGCGAG. The encoded protein is CASSGDRTVGE. Given in full, the CDR3 is CASSGDRTVGEQYF.

This clone was observed at least ten times. The read ends 3 residues shy of where the CDR3 ends; the end is completed using the germline J gene. J is TRBJ1-1 and V is TRBV7-3; D unclear. Germline CDR1 is SGHTA and CDR2 is FQGTGA. V lost 3 bases and J lost 5, with 10 bases in between. The CDR3 loop spans 13 amino acids. The sequenced part of the CDR3 DNA is TGTGCCAGCAGCTTTTCCGGGGATACTGAA. Protein product: CASSFSGDTE. The complete CDR3 reads CASSFSGDTEAFF.

This clone was counted ten times or more. The sequenced fragment ends 3 residues before the CDR3 boundary, so the rest is inferred from the germline J gene. The rearrangement links TRBV7-6 to TRBJ2-4, with TRBD2 identical over 7 bases. Germline-derived CDR1 and CDR2 are SGHVS and FNYEAQ. The CDR3 has 18 residues. V dropped 5 bases and J dropped 0; count of bases not matched to a gene: 13. The sequenced part of the CDR3 DNA is TGTGCCAGCAGCCCGGAGGTAGCGGGTGCGCTAGCCAAAAACATT. Amino acids: CASSPEVAGALAKNI. In full, the CDR3 reads CASSPEVAGALAKNIQYF.

This clone was observed many times. The read ends 3 residues shy of where the CDR3 ends; the end is completed using the germline J gene. This sequence joins TRBV2 and TRBJ2-5; 10 nucleotides match TRBD2. Per the germline V gene, CDR1 is SNHLY and CDR2 is FYNNEI. With V trimmed by 6 bases and J by 5 bases, 9 bases remained unmatched. The CDR3 covers 15 residues. The CDR3 DNA, read in part, is TGTGCCAGCAGAAAATGGACTAGCGGTGTGGAGACC. It specifies CASRKWTSGVET. The whole CDR3 is CASRKWTSGVETQYF.

This clone has ten or more counts. The sequenced fragment ends 3 residues before the CDR3 boundary, so the rest is inferred from the germline J gene. The chain employs TRBV7-1 and TRBJ2-6; 10 nucleotides line up with TRBD1. TRBV7-1 falls under the ORF class, with uncertain function. After removal of 3 bases from V and 0 bases from J, the junction contained 14 bases not matched to a gene. CDR3 length equals 21 residues. The chain's CDR3 is CASSSILLRTGGNSGANVLTF. The covered CDR3 bases are TGTGCCAGCAGCTCGATACTACTGCGGACAGGGGGAAACTCTGGGGCCAACGTC.

In its sample, this clone was seen many times. From the germline J gene comes the end of the CDR3, since the read stops 3 residues before it. The V and J genes are TRBV10-1 and TRBJ2-3; D uncertain. Germline CDR1 and CDR2: WNHNN and SYGVQD (reference sequence). There are 12 residues in the CDR3. V was clipped by 0 bases and J by 4 bases, with 2 bases between them. The CDR3 here is CASSESADTQYF. The sequenced part of the CDR3 DNA is TGCGCCAGCAGTGAGTCCGCAGATACG.

In its sample, this clone was seen many times. Partial CDR3 DNA: TGTGCCAGCTCACCACAGGGTAGTGCCACTGAA. It codes for CASSPQGSATE. The entire CDR3 is CASSPQGSATEAFF. The rearrangement links TRBV18 to TRBJ1-1; D not certain. The sequence runs out 3 residues before the end of the CDR3; the remainder is reconstructed from the germline J gene. Germline V CDR1 and CDR2: KGHSH, LQKENI. There are 14 residues in the CDR3. Trimming removed 1 base at V and 4 bases at J, with 10 bases between.

This clone was detected ten times or more. The read terminates 3 residues ahead of where the CDR3 ends, so the germline J gene completes it. The chain carries TRBV5-1 and TRBJ2-1; TRBD1 agrees at 8 bases. Trimming removed 0 bases from V and 2 bases from J; junction bases left unmatched: 16. Germline CDR1 reads SGHRS; CDR2 reads YFSETQ. This CDR3 region has 20 residues. This CDR3 reads CASSLELDRDFGGAYNEQFF. The sequenced part of the CDR3 DNA is TGCGCCAGCAGCTTGGAGCTGGACAGGGACTTCGGGGGTGCCTACAATGAG.

The table lists this clone with many counts. The read comes to an end 3 residues before the CDR3 does, leaving the germline J gene to fill in the end. V and J are TRBV20-1 and TRBJ2-5, with 7 bases fitting TRBD2. Trimming took 6 bases from V and 3 from J; bases not matched to a gene: 7. This CDR3 region has 13 residues. Germline assignment: CDR1 DFQATT and CDR2 SNEGSKA (reference sequence). The part of the CDR3 DNA that was read is TGCAGTGCGACTTCGGCGGGGGAAGAGACC. This codes for CSATSAGEET. The entire CDR3 sequence reads CSATSAGEETQYF.

Worth noting for this clone: The CDR3 goes on 3 residues after the read ends, and that part is filled in from the germline J gene. V and J are TRBV10-2 and TRBJ2-3; 7 bases map to TRBD1. Germline V CDR1 and CDR2: WSHSY, SAAADI. The CDR3 length is 14 residues. The junction had 7 bases not matched to a gene; V was cut back by 8 bases and J by 2 bases. The part of the CDR3 DNA that was read is TGCGCCAGCCGACAGGGATTTAACACAGATACG. This encodes CASRQGFNTDT. The whole CDR3 protein reads CASRQGFNTDTQYF.

This clone has a handful of counts. Read sequence stops 3 residues before the CDR3 end, and the germline J gene provides the missing end. The V gene is TRBV19, the J gene TRBJ1-4; D remains unclear. V dropped 4 bases and J dropped 2 bases, with 8 bases sitting between them. Germline-derived CDR1 and CDR2 are LNHDA and SQIVND (reference sequence). This CDR3 has 14 amino acids. CDR3 DNA, as far as it was read: TGTGCCAGTAGTACCACGGGGACTAATGAAAAA. The encoded protein is CASSTTGTNEK. The entire CDR3 protein is CASSTTGTNEKLFF.

This clone was observed many times. The read halts 3 residues ahead of the CDR3 end, with the missing end drawn from the germline J gene. The rearrangement uses TRBV10-3 and TRBJ1-2; TRBD1 might be the D (5 bases). The CDR3 consists of 16 residues. Germline-derived CDR1 and CDR2 are ENHRY and SYGVKD. Trimming shortened V by 8 bases and J by 0 bases, and 19 bases separated the two germline ends. CDR3 bases read: TGTGCCATCCGGGGGGTAAGGGGACCTACTAACTATGGC. Residues: CAIRGVRGPTNYG. The whole CDR3 region reads CAIRGVRGPTNYGYTF.

The sample holds many counts of this clone. The CDR3 end falls 3 residues outside the read, so it is completed with the germline J gene. The chain has TRBV5-1 and TRBJ2-3; no clear D gene. There are 16 residues in the CDR3. Germline CDR1 SGHRS, CDR2 YFSETQ. V was clipped by 0 bases and J by 2 bases, with 13 bases between them. The sequenced CDR3 bases are TGCGCCAGCAGCTTGGCCGCGCAGGTCTCCACAGATACG. Protein sequence: CASSLAAQVSTDT. The whole CDR3 region reads CASSLAAQVSTDTQYF.

With respect to this clone: With the read ending 3 residues before the CDR3 end, the germline J gene is used to fill in that end. The rearrangement uses TRBV6-1 and TRBJ2-1; 12 positions match TRBD2. Germline lookup yields CDR1 MNHNS and CDR2 SASEGT. V was clipped by 2 bases and J by 6 bases; unmatched bases: 5. This CDR3 spans 16 amino acids. This CDR3 reads CASSERPGLAGNEQFF. The CDR3 bases that were read are TGTGCCAGCAGTGAAAGACCGGGACTAGCGGGCAATGAG.

This clone appeared many times. The CDR3 end falls 3 residues outside the read, so it is completed with the germline J gene. This chain joins TRBV20-1 and TRBJ2-1; D possibly corresponds to TRBD1 (6 bases). The CDR3 length is 14 residues. Trimming removed 3 bases from V and 2 bases from J, with 11 bases in between. Germline V lookup: CDR1 DFQATT, CDR2 SNEGSKA (reference sequence). The CDR3 reads CSARVRGTYNEQFF. The part of the CDR3 DNA that was read is TGCAGTGCTAGGGTAAGGGGGACCTACAATGAG.

This clone was counted a few times. CDR3 in amino acids: CASKAGGPYEQYF. Incomplete CDR3 DNA: TGTGCCAGCAAGGCGGGAGGGCCTTACGAG. The J gene is TRBJ2-7, the V gene TRBV2, with 9 bases that match TRBD2. The observed sequence ends 3 residues before the CDR3 terminus, with the missing tail filled in from the germline J gene. The CDR3 spans 13 residues. Germline CDR1 is SNHLY and CDR2 is FYNNEI. V shed 7 bases, J shed 4 bases, and the junction held 5 bases outside the gene matches.

At least ten counts were recorded for this clone. The read ends 3 residues early relative to the CDR3; the germline J gene fills the gap. The V gene is TRBV12-3 or TRBV12-4, the J gene TRBJ2-5; TRBD2 matches at 10 bases. V was pared by 3 bases and J by 1 base, with 5 bases of the junction left unmatched. The CDR3 is made up of 16 amino acids. This CDR3 is CASSLRTSGPQETQYF. The sequenced part of the CDR3 DNA is TGTGCCAGCAGTTTGAGGACTAGCGGCCCCCAAGAGACC.

This clone was counted many times. The read gets to within 3 residues of the CDR3 end, and the germline J gene fills in the rest. The chain is built from TRBV7-3 and TRBJ2-1; 7 bases match TRBD2. CDR3 size: 16 residues. J gave up 5 bases and V 1 base, and 8 bases lay outside the gene matches. Germline-derived CDR1 and CDR2 are SGHTA and FQGTGA. CDR3 in amino acids: CASSLRGGYQNNEQFF. The DNA read from the CDR3 is TGTGCCAGCAGCTTAAGGGGGGGGTACCAAAACAATGAG.

This clone was detected only a few times. The read ends 3 residues early relative to the CDR3; the germline J gene fills the gap. V usage is TRBV2 and J usage is TRBJ2-7; D is unresolved. In germline, CDR1 is SNHLY, CDR2 FYNNEI. V dropped 7 bases and J dropped 0 bases, with 13 bases sitting between them. This CDR3 is built from 14 residues. CDR3 region: CASTRQANSYEQYF. CDR3 DNA, as far as it was read: TGTGCCAGCACACGCCAGGCCAACTCCTACGAG.

This clone was observed many times. The DNA ends 3 residues before the CDR3 does, and the rest of the CDR3 is filled in from the germline J gene. This chain links TRBV7-3 with TRBJ2-7; TRBD2 aligns across 10 bases. CDR1 and CDR2 (germline): SGHTA, FQGTGA. V lost 2 bases, J lost 5 bases, and 0 bases stayed unmatched. The CDR3 extends over 13 amino acids. CDR3 residues: CASSLLAGDEQYF. The sequenced part of the CDR3 DNA is TGTGCCAGCAGCTTACTAGCGGGAGACGAG. The full variable domain, with the rest looked up from reference TRBV7-3 and TRBJ2-7, is GAGVSQTPSNKVTEKGKYVELRCDPISGHTALYWYRQSLGQGPEFLIYFQGTGAADDSGLPNDRFFAVRPEGSVSTLKIQRTERGDSAVYLCASSLLAGDEQYFGPGTRLTVT.